The text below deals with one T cell receptor beta chain. Antigen specificity is unknown. These data are taken from a study of T cells in tuberculosis. Study-level points and caveats: Smaller alpha distances in active tuberculosis partly reflected shorter CDR3-alpha lengths. Selection depended on which cryopreserved specimens were available.

The V gene end was trimmed by 5 bases and the J gene end by 4 bases; junction bases not matched to a gene: 1. Germline V gene lookup returns CDR1 MRHNA and CDR2 SNTAGT. The CDR3 extends over 15 amino acids. Assay used: immunoSEQ multiplex PCR; TCRdb lists only in-frame clones, some missing. There are around 29,000 clones in the sample; just over 90% occur only once, and less than 5% lies in the top ten. The clonotype originates from a donor between 10 and 35 years old with latent tuberculosis or without tuberculosis infection. Sequences were obtained from PBMCs. The chain uses TRBV6-4 and TRBJ2-2, with 13 bases identical to TRBD2. The CDR3 loop reads CASSTSGGATGELFF. The DNA for the CDR3 is TGTGCCAGCAGTACTAGCGGGGGGGCCACCGGGGAGCTGTTTTTT.